This T cell receptor beta chain comes out of a study of blood T cell repertoires in COVID-19. The V gene lost 4 bases and the J gene lost 0 bases, with 6 bases spanning the gap. CDR1 and CDR2 from the germline V gene are SQVTM and ANQGSEA. CDR3 length: 12 amino acids. Per the authors' pipeline: By means of reference gene primer amplification, nucleated cell counts were estimated. Some clones are missing from TCRdb's copy, which holds only in-frame ones; the method was immunoSEQ multiplex PCR. D and trimming come from the DNA, and the V and J calls and clone size come from that table. Found here are fewer than 350,000 clones, approximately 86% of them singletons; the top ten hold around 4.5%.

The sequenced material came from peripheral blood. The V gene is TRBV29-1, the J gene TRBJ1-2; D ambiguous. This clonotype was obtained from a woman in her 50s with active or convalescent COVID-19. The CDR3, as DNA: TGCAGCGTTGGTGGCACTAACTATGGCTACACCTTC. Residues: CSVGGTNYGYTF.